The 2 T cell receptor beta chains listed next were all sequenced from one sample in a study of CD8+ T cells in alopecia areata (dated by TCRdb to 2016 to 2019). The time point label here, explained by the study, means: baseline before oral tofacitinib. Library construction relied on the immunoSEQ multiplex PCR assay. For TCR sequencing, RNA was extracted from every sample and reverse transcribed into cDNA to serve as template. Imported from immuneACCESS, the table was reduced by TCRdb to in-frame sequences with V and J called. These copies leave out some clones; in studies compared against another copy, an unresolved V gene accounts for under half, and the cause of the remainder is not known. Recorded for this sample are about 150,000 clones; under 60% of them occurred a single time. The top ten clonotypes cover just under 20% of the sample. The sample here was CD8+ T cells sorted from blood, taken at week 0. These receptors were taken from a human donor with alopecia areata.

The V and J genes are TRBV6-1 and TRBJ2-5, with D perhaps matching TRBD2 (6 bases). Trimming took off 6 bases at V and 5 bases at J, with 19 bases between the two ends. The CDR3 is made up of 15 amino acids. The germline V gene has CDR1 MNHNS and CDR2 SASEGT. The CDR3 region has the DNA TGTGCCAGCAGCGACCCGCGGGGTGTTCCGGAGACCCAGTACTTC. Translation: CASSDPRGVPETQYF.

V and J are TRBV4-3 and TRBJ2-7, with 8 nucleotides matching TRBD1. Germline values: CDR1 LGHNA, CDR2 YSLEER. CDR3 length: 16 residues. Unmatched junction bases numbered 9, after V lost 4 bases and J lost 1 base. CDR3 in DNA: TGCGCCAGCAGCCGGATTCCGGGACAGGCTTCCTACGAGCAGTACTTC. Its protein product is CASSRIPGQASYEQYF.